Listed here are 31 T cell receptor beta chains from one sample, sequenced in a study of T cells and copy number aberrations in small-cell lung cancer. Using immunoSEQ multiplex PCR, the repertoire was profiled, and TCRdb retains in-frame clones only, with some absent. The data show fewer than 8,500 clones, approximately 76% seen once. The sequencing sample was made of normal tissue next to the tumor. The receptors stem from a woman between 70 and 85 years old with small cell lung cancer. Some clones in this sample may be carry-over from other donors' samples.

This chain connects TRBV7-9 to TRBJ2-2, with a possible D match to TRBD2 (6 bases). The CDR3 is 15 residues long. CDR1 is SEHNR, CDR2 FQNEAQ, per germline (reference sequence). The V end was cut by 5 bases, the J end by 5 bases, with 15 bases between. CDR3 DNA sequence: TGTGCCAGCAGCCTGCCGTCTAGCGCGACCGGGGAGCTGTTTTTT. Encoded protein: CASSLPSSATGELFF.

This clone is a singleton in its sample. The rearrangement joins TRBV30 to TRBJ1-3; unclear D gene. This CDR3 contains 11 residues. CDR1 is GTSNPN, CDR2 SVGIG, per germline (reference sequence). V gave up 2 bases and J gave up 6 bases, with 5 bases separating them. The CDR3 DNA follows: TGTGCCTGGAGTACAGAAAACACCATATATTTT. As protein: CAWSTENTIYF.

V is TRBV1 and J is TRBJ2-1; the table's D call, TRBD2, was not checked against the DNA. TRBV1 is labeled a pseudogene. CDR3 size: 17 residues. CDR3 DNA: TGCACCAGCATACCACTAGTTCGCCCCTCATTCGACAATGAGCAGTTCTTC. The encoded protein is CTSIPLVRPSFDNEQFF.

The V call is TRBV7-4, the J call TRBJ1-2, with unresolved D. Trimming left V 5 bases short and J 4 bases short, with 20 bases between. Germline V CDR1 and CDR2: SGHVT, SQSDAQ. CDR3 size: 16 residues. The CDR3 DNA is TGTGCCAGCAGCAACTACTATTCTCGAAAGACCTATGGCTACACCTTC. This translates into CASSNYYSRKTYGYTF.

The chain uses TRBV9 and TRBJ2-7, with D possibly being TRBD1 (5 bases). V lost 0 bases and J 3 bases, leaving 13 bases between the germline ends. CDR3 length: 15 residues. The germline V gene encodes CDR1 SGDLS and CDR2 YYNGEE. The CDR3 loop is CASSVEAGFGYEQYF. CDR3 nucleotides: TGTGCCAGCAGCGTAGAAGCAGGGTTTGGCTACGAGCAGTACTTC.

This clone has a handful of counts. The CDR3 is CASSYQGGREGYTF. The CDR3 DNA is TGTGCCAGCAGCTACCAGGGGGGGCGCGAAGGCTACACCTTC. J is TRBJ1-2 and V is TRBV7-2; 7 bases agree with TRBD1. This CDR3 comprises 14 residues. The V segment lost 4 bases and the J segment 8 bases; nucleotides outside the gene matches: 10. CDR1 and CDR2 from the germline V gene are SGHTA and FQGNSA.

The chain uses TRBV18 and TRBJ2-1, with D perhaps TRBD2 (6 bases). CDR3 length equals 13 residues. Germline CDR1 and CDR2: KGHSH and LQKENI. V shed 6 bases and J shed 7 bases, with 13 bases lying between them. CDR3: CASSQTGGNEQFF. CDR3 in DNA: TGTGCCAGCTCCCAGACTGGGGGGAATGAGCAGTTCTTC.

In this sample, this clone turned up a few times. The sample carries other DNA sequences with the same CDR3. The CDR3 spells CASSLGLAGGPNTQYF. CDR3 DNA: TGTGCCAGCAGCTTAGGACTAGCGGGAGGGCCAAATACGCAGTATTTT. The J gene is TRBJ2-3, the V gene TRBV7-9; TRBD2 agrees at 14 bases. The CDR3 is made up of 16 amino acids. Germline-derived CDR1 and CDR2 are SEHNR and FQNEAQ (reference sequence). Trimming cost V 1 base and J 7 bases; bases outside gene matches: 4.

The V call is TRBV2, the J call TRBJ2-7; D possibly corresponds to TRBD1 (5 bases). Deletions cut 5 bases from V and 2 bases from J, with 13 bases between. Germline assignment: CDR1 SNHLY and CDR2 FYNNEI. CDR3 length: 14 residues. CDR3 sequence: CASSRQIRTYEQYF. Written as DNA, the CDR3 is TGTGCCAGCAGTAGACAGATAAGAACCTACGAGCAGTACTTC.

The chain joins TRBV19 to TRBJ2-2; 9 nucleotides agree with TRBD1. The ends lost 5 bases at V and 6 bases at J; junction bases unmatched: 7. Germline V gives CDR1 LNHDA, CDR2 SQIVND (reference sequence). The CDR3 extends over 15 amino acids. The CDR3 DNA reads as TGTGCCAGTAGTCACAGGGGGCACGCACCCGGGGAGCTGTTTTTT. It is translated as CASSHRGHAPGELFF.

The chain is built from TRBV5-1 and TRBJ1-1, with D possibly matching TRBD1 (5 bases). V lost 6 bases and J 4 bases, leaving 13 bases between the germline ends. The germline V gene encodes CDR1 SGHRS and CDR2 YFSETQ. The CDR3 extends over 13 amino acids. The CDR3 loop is CASKAWDATEAFF. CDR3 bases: TGCGCCAGCAAGGCGTGGGACGCCACTGAAGCTTTCTTT. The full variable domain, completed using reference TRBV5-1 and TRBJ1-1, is KAGVTQTPRYLIKTRGQQVTLSCSPISGHRSVSWYQQTPGQGLQFLFEYFSETQRNKGNFPGRFSGRQFSNSRSEMNVSTLELGDSALYLCASKAWDATEAFFGQGTRLTVV.

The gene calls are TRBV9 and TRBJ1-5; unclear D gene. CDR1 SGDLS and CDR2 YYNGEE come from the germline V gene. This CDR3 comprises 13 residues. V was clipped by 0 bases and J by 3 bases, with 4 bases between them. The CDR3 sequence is CASSVAPNQPQHF. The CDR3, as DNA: TGTGCCAGCAGCGTAGCTCCCAATCAGCCCCAGCATTTT.

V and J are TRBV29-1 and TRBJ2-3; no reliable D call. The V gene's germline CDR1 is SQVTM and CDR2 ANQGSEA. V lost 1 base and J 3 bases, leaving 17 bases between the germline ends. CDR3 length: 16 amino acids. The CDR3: CSVEGASYSVTDTQYF. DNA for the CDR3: TGCAGCGTTGAAGGGGCAAGTTACTCCGTAACAGATACGCAGTATTTT.

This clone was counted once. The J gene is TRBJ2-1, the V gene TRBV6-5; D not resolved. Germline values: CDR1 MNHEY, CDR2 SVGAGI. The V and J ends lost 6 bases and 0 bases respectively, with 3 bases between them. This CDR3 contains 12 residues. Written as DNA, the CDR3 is TGTGCCAGCAGACGCTCCTACAATGAGCAGTTCTTC. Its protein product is CASRRSYNEQFF.

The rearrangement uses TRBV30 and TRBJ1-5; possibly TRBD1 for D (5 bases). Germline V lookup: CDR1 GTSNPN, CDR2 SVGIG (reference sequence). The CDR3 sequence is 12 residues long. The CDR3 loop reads CACRRGYGPQHF. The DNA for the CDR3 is TGTGCTTGTAGAAGGGGCTACGGGCCCCAGCATTTT.

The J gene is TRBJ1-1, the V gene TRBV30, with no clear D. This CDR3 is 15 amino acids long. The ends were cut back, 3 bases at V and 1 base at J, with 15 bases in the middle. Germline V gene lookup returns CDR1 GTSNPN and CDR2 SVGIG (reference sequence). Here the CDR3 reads CAWRKESSWNTEAFF. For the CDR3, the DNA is TGTGCCTGGAGGAAGGAGTCGAGCTGGAACACTGAAGCTTTCTTT. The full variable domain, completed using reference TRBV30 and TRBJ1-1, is SQTIHQWPATLVQPVGSPLSLECTVEGTSNPNLYWYRQAAGRGLQLLFYSVGIGQISSEVPQNLSASRPQDRQFILSSKKLLLSDSGFYLCAWRKESSWNTEAFFGQGTRLTVV.

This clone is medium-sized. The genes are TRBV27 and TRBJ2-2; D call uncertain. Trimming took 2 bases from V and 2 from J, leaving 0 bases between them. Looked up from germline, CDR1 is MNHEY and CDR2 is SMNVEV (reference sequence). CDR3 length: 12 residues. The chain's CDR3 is CASSLNTGELFF. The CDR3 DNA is TGTGCCAGCAGTTTAAACACCGGGGAGCTGTTTTTT.

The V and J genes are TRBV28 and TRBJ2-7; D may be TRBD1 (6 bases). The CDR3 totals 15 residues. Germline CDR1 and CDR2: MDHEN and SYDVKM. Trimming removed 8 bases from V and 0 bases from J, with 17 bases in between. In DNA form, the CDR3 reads TGTGCCAGCTACCGCATGGGGACAAGCTCCTACGAGCAGTACTTC. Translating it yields CASYRMGTSSYEQYF.

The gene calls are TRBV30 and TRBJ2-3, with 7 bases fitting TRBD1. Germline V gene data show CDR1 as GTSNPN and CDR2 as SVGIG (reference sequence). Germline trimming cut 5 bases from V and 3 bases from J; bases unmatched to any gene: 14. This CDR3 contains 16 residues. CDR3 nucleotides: TGTGCCTGGGGAGCAGGGACAGCGAGGAGGACAGATACGCAGTATTTT. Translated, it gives CAWGAGTARRTDTQYF.

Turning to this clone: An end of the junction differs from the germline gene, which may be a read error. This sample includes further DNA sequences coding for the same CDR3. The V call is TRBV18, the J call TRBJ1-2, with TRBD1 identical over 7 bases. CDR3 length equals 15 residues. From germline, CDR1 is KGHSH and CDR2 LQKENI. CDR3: CASSPISTGFYGYTF. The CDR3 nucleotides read TGTGCCAGCTCACCAATCTCGACAGGGTTCTATGGTTACACCTTC.

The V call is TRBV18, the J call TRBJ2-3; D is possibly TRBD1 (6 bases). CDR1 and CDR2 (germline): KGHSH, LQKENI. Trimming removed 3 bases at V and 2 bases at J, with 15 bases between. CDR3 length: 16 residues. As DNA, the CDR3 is TGTGCCAGCTCACCTCCCGGGTGGGGGCTCACAGATACGCAGTATTTT. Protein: CASSPPGWGLTDTQYF.

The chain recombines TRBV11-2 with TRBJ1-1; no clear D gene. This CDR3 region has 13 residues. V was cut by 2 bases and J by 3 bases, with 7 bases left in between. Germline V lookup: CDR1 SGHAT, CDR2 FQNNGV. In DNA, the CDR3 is TGTGCCAGCAGCTTACAGGAGGACACTGAAGCTTTCTTT. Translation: CASSLQEDTEAFF.

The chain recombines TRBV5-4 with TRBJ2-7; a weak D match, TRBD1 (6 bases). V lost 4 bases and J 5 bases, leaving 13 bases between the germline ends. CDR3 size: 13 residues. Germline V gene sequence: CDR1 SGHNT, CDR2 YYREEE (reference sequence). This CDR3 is CASSGQGRNEQYF. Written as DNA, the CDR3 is TGTGCCAGCAGCGGCCAGGGGCGGAACGAGCAGTACTTC. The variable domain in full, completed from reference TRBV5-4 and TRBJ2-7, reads ETGVTQSPTHLIKTRGQQVTLRCSSQSGHNTVSWYQQALGQGPQFIFQYYREEENGRGNFPPRFSGLQFPNYSSELNVNALELDDSALYLCASSGQGRNEQYFGPGTRLTVT.

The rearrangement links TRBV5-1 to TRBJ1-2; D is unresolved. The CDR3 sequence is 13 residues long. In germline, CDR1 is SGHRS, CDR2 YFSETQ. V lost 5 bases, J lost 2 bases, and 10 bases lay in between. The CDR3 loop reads CASRLDTNYGYTF. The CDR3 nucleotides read TGCGCCAGCAGACTCGATACGAACTATGGCTACACCTTC. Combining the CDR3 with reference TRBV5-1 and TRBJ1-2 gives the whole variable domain KAGVTQTPRYLIKTRGQQVTLSCSPISGHRSVSWYQQTPGQGLQFLFEYFSETQRNKGNFPGRFSGRQFSNSRSEMNVSTLELGDSALYLCASRLDTNYGYTFGSGTRLTVV.

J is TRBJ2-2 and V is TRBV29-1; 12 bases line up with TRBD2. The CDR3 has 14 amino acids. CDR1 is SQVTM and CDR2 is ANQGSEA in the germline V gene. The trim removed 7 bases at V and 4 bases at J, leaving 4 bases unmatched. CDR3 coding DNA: TGCAGCGCTACTAGCGGGAGGCGCACCGGGGAGCTGTTTTTT. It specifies CSATSGRRTGELFF.

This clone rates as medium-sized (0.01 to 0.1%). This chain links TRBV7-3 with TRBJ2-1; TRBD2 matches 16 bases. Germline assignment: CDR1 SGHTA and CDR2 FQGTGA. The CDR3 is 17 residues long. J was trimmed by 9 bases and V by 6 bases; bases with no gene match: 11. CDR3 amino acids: CASSKGLAGGPASEQFF. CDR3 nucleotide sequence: TGTGCCAGCAGTAAGGGACTAGCGGGAGGGCCTGCAAGTGAGCAGTTCTTC.

CDR3 nucleotide sequence: TGTGCCAGCAGTTACGGGACACTTGGCGCCACTGAAGCTTTCTTT. As protein: CASSYGTLGATEAFF. This chain links TRBV7-9 with TRBJ1-1; weak D call: TRBD1 (6 bases). CDR1 and CDR2 (germline): SEHNR, FQNEAQ (reference sequence). The CDR3 extends over 15 amino acids. V gave up 6 bases and J gave up 4 bases, with 18 bases separating them. Drawing the rest from reference TRBV7-9 and TRBJ1-1, the complete variable domain is DTGVSQNPRHKITKRGQNVTFRCDPISEHNRLYWYRQTLGQGPEFLTYFQNEAQLEKSRLLSDRFSAERPKGSFSTLEIQRTEQGDSAMYLCASSYGTLGATEAFFGQGTRLTVV.

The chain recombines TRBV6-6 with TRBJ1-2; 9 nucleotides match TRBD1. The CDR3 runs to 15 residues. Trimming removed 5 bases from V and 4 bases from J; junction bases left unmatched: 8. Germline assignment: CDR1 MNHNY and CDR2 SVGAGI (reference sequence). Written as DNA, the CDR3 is TGTGCCAGCAGTAACCCGGGACAGGGATTCTATGGCTACACCTTC. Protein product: CASSNPGQGFYGYTF.

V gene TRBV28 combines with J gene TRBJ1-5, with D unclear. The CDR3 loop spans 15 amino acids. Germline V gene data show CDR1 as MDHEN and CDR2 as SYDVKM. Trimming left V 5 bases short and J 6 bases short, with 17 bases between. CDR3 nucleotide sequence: TGTGCCAGCAGTAGAGGGAATATCTTGGGTCAGCCCCAGCATTTT. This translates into CASSRGNILGQPQHF.

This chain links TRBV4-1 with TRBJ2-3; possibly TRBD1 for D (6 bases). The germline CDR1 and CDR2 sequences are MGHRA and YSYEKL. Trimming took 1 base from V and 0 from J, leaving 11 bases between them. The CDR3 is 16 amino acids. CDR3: CASSQVGTRSTDTQYF. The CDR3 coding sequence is TGCGCCAGCAGCCAAGTCGGGACACGTAGCACAGATACGCAGTATTTT.

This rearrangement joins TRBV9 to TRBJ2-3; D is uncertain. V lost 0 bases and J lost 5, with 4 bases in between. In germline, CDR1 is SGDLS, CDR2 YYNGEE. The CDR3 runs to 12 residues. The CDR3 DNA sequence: TGTGCCAGCAGCGTAGCCGAAGATACGCAGTATTTT. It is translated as CASSVAEDTQYF. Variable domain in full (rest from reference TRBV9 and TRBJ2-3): DSGVTQTPKHLITATGQRVTLRCSPRSGDLSVYWYQQSLDQGLQFLIQYYNGEERAKGNILERFSAQQFPDLHSELNLSSLELGDSALYFCASSVAEDTQYFGPGTRLTVL.